This T cell receptor beta chain is from a study of CD8+ T cells in alopecia areata. As for this clone: What it recognizes is unknown.

The treatment was: oral pan-JAK inhibitor, 5-10 mg twice daily. Study-wide results and caveats: Many of the expanded lesional clones endured in scalp and blood while on tofacitinib.

As the sequencing template, cDNA was produced by extracting RNA and reverse transcribing it. Profiled with immunoSEQ multiplex PCR; TCRdb holds only in-frame clones, not every one. Among roughly 120,000 clones, approximately 59% were seen once, and the ten largest hold 25% to 30%. This TCR was sampled from a human donor with alopecia areata. The sample in question was CD8+ T cells sorted from blood, obtained at week 4, from a patient treated with tofacitinib.

CDR3 residues: CSARDYNSPLHF. CDR3 nucleotide sequence: TGCAGCGCCCGGGACTATAATTCACCCCTCCACTTT. The rearrangement uses TRBV29-1 and TRBJ1-6; no definite D call. The CDR3 extends over 12 amino acids. The germline gives CDR1 SQVTM, CDR2 ANQGSEA. Trimming stripped 7 bases from V and 3 bases from J, with 7 bases between.